This T cell receptor (beta chain) was documented in a study of blood T cell repertoires in COVID-19. Across the whole study: The United States, Italy and Spain were the sources of the acute and convalescent COVID-19 samples.

Seattle's enrolled individuals joined amid active infection and were then monitored longitudinally. Germline CDR1 reads SGHTS; CDR2 reads YDEGEE. This CDR3 region has 17 residues. With 3 bases removed from V and 0 bases from J, the gap between germline ends came to 13 bases. In the original processing: Scientists estimated how many nucleated cells there were by amplifying reference gene primers. Clones were sequenced by immunoSEQ multiplex PCR, and TCRdb holds only the in-frame ones, with some missing. The V and J calls and the clone size are those of that table, but D and trimming were determined from the DNA. Of about 200,000 clones listed, around four fifths are singletons.

The gene calls are TRBV5-8 and TRBJ1-6; D may be TRBD1 (5 bases). The specimen was peripheral blood. This clonotype originated in a man aged 60 to 69 with COVID-19, enrolled during active disease. The CDR3 region has the DNA TGTGCCAGCAGCTCCCATGGGGGGACCTCCTATAATTCACCCCTCCACTTT. As protein: CASSSHGGTSYNSPLHF.